This TCR beta chain is from a study of OX40 agonist ivuxolimab in advanced cancers. The overall study: The eligibility criteria allowed prior anti-PD-1, anti-PD-L1 or anti-CTLA-4 therapy, and around 38% had some. Partial responses were observed in three patients, of whom one had hepatocellular carcinoma and two had cutaneous melanoma.

Trimming took 0 bases from V and 0 from J, leaving 11 bases between them. This CDR3 has 16 residues. Germline values: CDR1 MNHNY, CDR2 SVGAGI (reference sequence). Using immunoSEQ multiplex PCR, the repertoire was profiled, and TCRdb retains in-frame clones only, with some absent. The table has approximately 63,000 clones, over 75% seen once. Sample: CD4+ or CD8+ T cells sorted from blood, taken in a trial of the OX40 agonist ivuxolimab. The chain links TRBV6-6 to TRBJ2-5; D ambiguous. The receptor comes from an adult with an advanced solid tumor such as melanoma, head and neck, liver or kidney cancer. The CDR3 loop is CASSYSISVNQETQYF. The CDR3 region has the DNA TGTGCCAGCAGTTACTCGATATCAGTAAACCAAGAGACCCAGTACTTC.